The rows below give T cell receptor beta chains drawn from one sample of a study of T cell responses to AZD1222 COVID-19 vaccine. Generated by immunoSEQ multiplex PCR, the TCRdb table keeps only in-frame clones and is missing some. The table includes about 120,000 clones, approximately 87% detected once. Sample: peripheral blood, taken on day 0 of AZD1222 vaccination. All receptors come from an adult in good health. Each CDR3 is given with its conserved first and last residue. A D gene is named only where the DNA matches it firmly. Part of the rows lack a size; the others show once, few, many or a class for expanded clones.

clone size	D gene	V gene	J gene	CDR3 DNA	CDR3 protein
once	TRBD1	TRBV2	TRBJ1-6	TGTGCCAGCAGTAACCCCACAGGGGGCGTATCACCCCTCCACTTT	CASSNPTGGVSPLHF
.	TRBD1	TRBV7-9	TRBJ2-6	TGTGCCAGCAGCTTAGAAGGGACAGGGGGCTTTGGGGCCAACGTCCTGACTTTC	CASSLEGTGGFGANVLTF
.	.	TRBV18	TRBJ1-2	TGTGCCAGCTCACCAGACGAGGGGAGAGGCTATGGCTACACCTTC	CASSPDEGRGYGYTF
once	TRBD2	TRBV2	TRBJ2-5	TGTGCCAGCAGTGTGGGACTAGCGGGGGAGGAGACCCAGTACTTC	CASSVGLAGEETQYF
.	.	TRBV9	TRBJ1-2	TGTGCCGGCAGCGTACTCCCAACGGATGGCTACACCTTC	CAGSVLPTDGYTF
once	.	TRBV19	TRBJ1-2	TGTGCCAGTAGTATTACACTCCTATATGGCTACACCTTC	CASSITLLYGYTF
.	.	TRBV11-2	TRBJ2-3	TGTGCCAGCAGCTCACTCGGGGCCCCAGATACGCAGTATTTT	CASSSLGAPDTQYF
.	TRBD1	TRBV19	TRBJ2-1	TGTGCCAGTAGTACGACAGGGCGGGAGCAGTTCTTC	CASSTTGREQFF
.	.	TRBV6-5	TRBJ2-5	TGTGCCAGCAGACAACCCGGGGCCCAAGAGACCCAGTACTTC	CASRQPGAQETQYF
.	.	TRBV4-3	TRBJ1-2	TGCGCCAGCAGCCAAGAAGCCGTGTGGGGGGTAGGTGGCTACACCTTC	CASSQEAVWGVGGYTF
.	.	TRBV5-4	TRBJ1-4	TGTGCCAGCAGCAAAACCGGTTCAACTAATGAAAAACTGTTTTTT	CASSKTGSTNEKLFF
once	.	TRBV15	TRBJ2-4	TGTGCCACCAGCGGACCGGACAGCGCCTCTCCCTTCCTAGCCAAAAACATTCAGTACTTC	CATSGPDSASPFLAKNIQYF
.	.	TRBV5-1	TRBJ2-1	TGCGCCAGCAGCTCCGGACTCAACAATGAGCAGTTCTTC	CASSSGLNNEQFF
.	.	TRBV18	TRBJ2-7	TGTGCCAGCTCACGAGGATTCTCGGCCGCCTACGAGCAGTACTTC	CASSRGFSAAYEQYF
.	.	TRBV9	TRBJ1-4	TGTGCCAGCAGCGTAGGGGGGGTGGCGGGTAATGAAAAACTGTTTTTT	CASSVGGVAGNEKLFF
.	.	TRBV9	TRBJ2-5	TGTGCCAGCAGCCTGACACCGGGACGGGGGCAAGAGACCCAGTACTTC	CASSLTPGRGQETQYF
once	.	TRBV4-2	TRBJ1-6	TGTGCCAGCAGCCAAGTACCCCTCGTGCGTGCGCGGCGCCCCTGGCTCCACTTT	CASSQVPLVRARRPWLHF
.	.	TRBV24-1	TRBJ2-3	TGTGCCACCACCTTATCAGATACGCAGTATTTT	CATTLSDTQYF
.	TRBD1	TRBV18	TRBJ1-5	TGTGCCAGCTCGCCCAGGGGGTCGGGCAATCAGCCCCAGCATTTT	CASSPRGSGNQPQHF
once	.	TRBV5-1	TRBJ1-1	TGCGCCAGCAGCGCCGAGGTCGGGGTATCGGGCACTGAAGCTTTCTTT	CASSAEVGVSGTEAFF
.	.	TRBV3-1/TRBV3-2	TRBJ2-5	TGTGCCAGCAGTGAGTCAGAGACCCAGTACTTC	CASSESETQYF
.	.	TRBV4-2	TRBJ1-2	TGTGCCAGCAGCCAAGATCTGTCGGGAACTAACTATGGCTACACCTTC	CASSQDLSGTNYGYTF
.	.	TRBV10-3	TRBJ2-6	TGTGCCATCAGTGAGGTCAGTAACTACGTCCTGACTTTC	CAISEVSNYVLTF
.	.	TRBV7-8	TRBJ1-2	TGTGCCAGCAGCTTAAATTCGGCAGGGCACTATGGCTACACCTTC	CASSLNSAGHYGYTF
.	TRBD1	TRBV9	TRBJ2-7	TGTGCCAGCAGCTTCGGGACAGGGACAAGCTACGAGCAGTACTTC	CASSFGTGTSYEQYF
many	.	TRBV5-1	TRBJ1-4	TGCGCCAGCAATCCGAGGGGCGGTGATAATGAAAAACTGTTTTTT	CASNPRGGDNEKLFF
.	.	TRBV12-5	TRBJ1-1	TGTGCTAGTGGTTTCCGGACAGACACTGAAGCTTTCTTT	CASGFRTDTEAFF
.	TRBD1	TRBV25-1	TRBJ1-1	TGTGCCAGCAGTGAATGGGGACAGGGAAGGTTTGAAGCTTTCTTT	CASSEWGQGRFEAFF
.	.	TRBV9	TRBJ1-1	TGTGCCAGCAGCGCGGGGGGCAGTAAGAACACTGAAGCTTTCTTT	CASSAGGSKNTEAFF
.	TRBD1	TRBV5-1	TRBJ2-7	TGCGCCAGCAGGACAGGGGTAGAGCAGTACTTC	CASRTGVEQYF
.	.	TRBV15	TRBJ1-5	TGTGCCACCAGCAGGGAGGACGGGCCAAATCAGCCCCAGCATTTT	CATSREDGPNQPQHF
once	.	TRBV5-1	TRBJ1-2	TGCGCCAGCAGCTTGGCGGGGGGAAATGGCTACACCTTC	CASSLAGGNGYTF
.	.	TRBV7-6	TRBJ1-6	TGTGCCAGCAGATACGACAGCTCCTATAATTCACCCCTCCACTTT	CASRYDSSYNSPLHF
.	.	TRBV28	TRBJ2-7	TGTGCCAGCGTGGGGGGACTCCTCTACGAGCAGTACTTC	CASVGGLLYEQYF
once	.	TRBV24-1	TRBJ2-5	TGTGCCACCAGTGATGGAGGAGCGGAGACCCAGTACTTC	CATSDGGAETQYF
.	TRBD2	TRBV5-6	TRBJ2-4	TGTGCCAGCAGCAGCAGACTAGCGGCCCTCGTCTGGGAGTACTTC	CASSSRLAALVWEYF
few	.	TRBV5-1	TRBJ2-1	TGCGCCAGCAGCCAGCCTCCCAATGAGCAGTTCTTC	CASSQPPNEQFF
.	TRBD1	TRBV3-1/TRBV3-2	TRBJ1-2	TGTGCCAGCAGCCATGGGGACAGGGTGGATGGCTACACCTTC	CASSHGDRVDGYTF
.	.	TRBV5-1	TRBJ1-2	TGCGCCAGCAGCTTAGGAGGGGGTGGCGGCTACACCTTC	CASSLGGGGGYTF
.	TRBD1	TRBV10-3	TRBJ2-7	TGTGCCATCACGCGGGACAGGGGAGCTAACGAGCAGTACTTC	CAITRDRGANEQYF
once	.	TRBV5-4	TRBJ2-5	TGTGCCAGCAGCTCGAATTCTAGGGGGGAGACCCAGTACTTC	CASSSNSRGETQYF
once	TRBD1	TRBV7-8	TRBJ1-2	TGTGCCAGCAGCTCACGACAGGGGTTCCTCTATGGCTACACCTTC	CASSSRQGFLYGYTF
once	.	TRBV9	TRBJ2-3	TGTGCCAGCAGCGTAGATCAGGGTTGGACAGATACGCAGTATTTT	CASSVDQGWTDTQYF
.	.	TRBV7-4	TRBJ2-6	TGTGCCAGCAGCCCGAGGACCTCTGAGGACTCTGGGGCCAACGTCCTGACTTTC	CASSPRTSEDSGANVLTF
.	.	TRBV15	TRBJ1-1	TGTGCCACCAGCAGGGGGGGGGACATCCTGAGGGGAGCTTTCTTT	CATSRGGDILRGAFF
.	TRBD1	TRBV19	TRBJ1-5	TGTGCCAGTACCCCCCGGGGACAGGGGAATCAGCCCCAGCATTTT	CASTPRGQGNQPQHF
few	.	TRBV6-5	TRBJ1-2	TGTGCCAGCAGTTACTCGAGGGGTGGAGGCTACACCTTC	CASSYSRGGGYTF
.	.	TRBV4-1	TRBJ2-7	TGCGCCAGCAGCCTAAGAGCTTGGGATACCAACGAGCAGTACTTC	CASSLRAWDTNEQYF
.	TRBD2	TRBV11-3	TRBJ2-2	TGTGCCAGCAGCTCCGGGACTAGTGCGGCCGGGGAGCTGTTTTTT	CASSSGTSAAGELFF
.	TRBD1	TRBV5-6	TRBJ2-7	TGTGCCAGCAGCCCCGGGACAGAGGCCTACGAGCAGTACTTC	CASSPGTEAYEQYF